The clone carrying this T cell receptor beta chain showed up just once. The table came from immunoSEQ multiplex PCR; TCRdb's copy has only in-frame clones and leaves some out. The sample records approximately 89,000 clones, about 85% being singletons. The CDR3 contains 15 residues. Losses at the gene ends were 5 bases for V and 6 bases for J; bases not matched to a gene: 8. The germline gives CDR1 GTSNPN, CDR2 SVGIG (reference sequence). These data are taken from a study of radiotherapy plus CTLA-4 blockade in lung cancer. Study background: Patients showed objective responses in about 20% of cases, and disease control was achieved by under 40%.

Alongside CTLA-4 blockade with ipilimumab, patients with chemo-refractory metastatic non-small-cell lung cancer received focal radiation. The origin of this receptor is a human donor with non-small cell lung cancer that progressed on radiotherapy plus ipilimumab. The source was peripheral blood, collected from a patient treated with radiotherapy plus ipilimumab. V usage is TRBV30 and J usage is TRBJ2-2, with 11 bases lining up with TRBD2. This CDR3 reads CAWATSGIRSGELFF. The CDR3 DNA reads TGTGCCTGGGCGACTAGCGGGATAAGGTCCGGGGAGCTGTTTTTT.